Following are 25 T cell receptor beta chains from one sample sequenced in a study of T-cell reconstitution after alpha-beta-depleted transplantation in children. A TCRbeta library incorporating unique molecular identifiers was prepared. TCRdb processed the PCR reads anew with MiXCR; each CDR3 protein has one entry. Among approximately 980,000 distinct CDR3 sequences, around 30% were seen once, and the ten largest hold roughly 27%. Here the sequenced sample was PBMCs, mostly from graft donor cells, taken 360 days after TCRalphabeta/CD19-depleted stem cell transplant. The origin of the receptors is a boy younger than two who had a stem cell transplant for SCID, so the T cells may come from the graft donor.

This clonotype was observed a handful of times. The chain employs TRBV5-1 and TRBJ2-7; 8 bases agree with TRBD2. The J segment lost 1 base and the V segment lost 0 bases, leaving 6 bases of the junction unmatched. Germline loops: CDR1 SGHRS, CDR2 YFSETQ. The CDR3 runs to 16 residues. The CDR3 DNA reads TGCGCCAGCAGCTTGGGAGGGCGGGGGGCTTCCTACGAGCAGTACTTC. As protein: CASSLGGRGASYEQYF.

The genes are TRBV5-1 and TRBJ1-1; a weak D match, TRBD1 (5 bases). The CDR3 sequence is 16 residues long. Germline values: CDR1 SGHRS, CDR2 YFSETQ. V gave up 4 bases and J gave up 0 bases, with 16 bases separating them. Written as DNA, the CDR3 is TGCGCCAGCAGCCCCACCTCTGGGGGGATGAACACTGAAGCTTTCTTT. Encoded protein: CASSPTSGGMNTEAFF. Variable domain in full (rest from reference TRBV5-1 and TRBJ1-1): KAGVTQTPRYLIKTRGQQVTLSCSPISGHRSVSWYQQTPGQGLQFLFEYFSETQRNKGNFPGRFSGRQFSNSRSEMNVSTLELGDSALYLCASSPTSGGMNTEAFFGQGTRLTVV.

V usage is TRBV5-1 and J usage is TRBJ2-3; D perhaps matches TRBD2 (5 bases). The CDR3 runs 15 residues. V was pared by 0 bases and J by 2 bases, with 10 bases between. CDR1 is SGHRS, CDR2 YFSETQ, per germline. CDR3 DNA sequence: TGCGCCAGCAGCTTGGAGGACTCCAACACAGATACGCAGTATTTT. As protein: CASSLEDSNTDTQYF.

The chain combines TRBV5-1 with TRBJ2-1, with D perhaps matching TRBD2 (6 bases). The germline CDR1 and CDR2 sequences are SGHRS and YFSETQ. The CDR3 contains 15 residues. Trimming pared 4 bases from V and 4 bases from J, leaving 15 bases between. CDR3 loop: CASSLDWREYNEQFF. DNA of the CDR3: TGCGCCAGCAGCCTCGACTGGAGGGAATACAATGAGCAGTTCTTC.

This clonotype was recorded a few times. J is TRBJ1-3 and V is TRBV7-6; unclear D gene. V lost 2 bases and J lost 1, with 9 bases in between. Germline lookup yields CDR1 SGHVS and CDR2 FNYEAQ. The CDR3 is made up of 15 amino acids. CDR3 region: CASSLYGLSGNTIYF. The CDR3 DNA follows: TGTGCCAGCAGCTTATATGGCTTATCTGGAAACACCATATATTTT.

This clonotype has only a few counts. The chain is built from TRBV10-3 and TRBJ2-3; 9 positions agree with TRBD1. This CDR3 contains 15 residues. Germline-derived CDR1 and CDR2 are ENHRY and SYGVKD. V lost 6 bases and J lost 8; bases outside the gene matches: 12. CDR3 in DNA: TGTGCCATCAGGGTCCCGGGACAGGGTAAGGGTACGCAGTATTTT. Its protein is CAIRVPGQGKGTQYF.

The V and J genes are TRBV12-3 or TRBV12-4 and TRBJ2-1, with TRBD2 identical over 7 bases. The J segment lost 5 bases and the V segment lost 1 base, leaving 2 bases of the junction unmatched. The CDR3 is 14 residues long. The CDR3: CASSLGTRNNEQFF. CDR3 DNA: TGTGCCAGCAGTTTAGGGACTAGAAACAATGAGCAGTTCTTC.

This clonotype showed up just a few times. This chain links TRBV7-2 with TRBJ2-3, with D tentatively TRBD2 (6 bases). The CDR3 covers 14 residues. Germline V lookup: CDR1 SGHTA, CDR2 FQGNSA. The germline V and J ends were trimmed by 2 bases and 6 bases, with 12 bases remaining between them. Here the CDR3 DNA reads TGTGCCAGCAGCTTACTGGGAGGTGGGGATACGCAGTATTTT. The encoded protein is CASSLLGGGDTQYF.

The gene calls are TRBV28 and TRBJ2-5; a weak D match, TRBD2 (5 bases). CDR1 MDHEN and CDR2 SYDVKM come from the germline V gene. The CDR3 length is 12 residues. V was pared by 9 bases and J by 9 bases, with 17 bases between. CDR3 coding DNA: TGTGCCAGTACGGACGGACTGGTGGCCCAGTACTTC. Translated, it gives CASTDGLVAQYF.

This clonotype has a handful of counts. The V and J genes are TRBV15 and TRBJ1-1; D might be TRBD1 (5 bases). In germline, CDR1 is LNHNV, CDR2 YYDKDF (reference sequence). The CDR3 sequence is 15 residues long. The germline V and J ends were trimmed by 1 base and 11 bases, with 20 bases remaining between them. In DNA, the CDR3 is TGTGCCACCAGCAGAGGAGGGGCAGGGATGAGGGTTGCTTTCTTT. Amino acids: CATSRGGAGMRVAFF.

This clonotype was counted only a few times. The chain joins TRBV4-1 to TRBJ2-7; TRBD1 might be the D (6 bases). In germline, CDR1 is MGHRA, CDR2 YSYEKL. The CDR3 has 15 amino acids. V was shortened by 4 bases and J by 3 bases, with 16 bases between the two germline ends. The CDR3 spells CASSPGAGPNYEQYF. CDR3 DNA: TGCGCCAGCAGCCCAGGGGCCGGACCAAACTACGAGCAGTACTTC.

The chain recombines TRBV9 with TRBJ2-2, with D maybe TRBD1 (5 bases). The germline V gene has CDR1 SGDLS and CDR2 YYNGEE. The CDR3 sequence is 16 residues long. Between the trimmed V and J ends, which lost 2 bases and 0 bases, there was a span of 11 bases. The CDR3 bases are TGTGCCAGCAGCGTTTACCACAGGCCGAACACCGGGGAGCTGTTTTTT. Translation gives CASSVYHRPNTGELFF. Filled out from reference TRBV9 and TRBJ2-2, the complete variable domain reads DSGVTQTPKHLITATGQRVTLRCSPRSGDLSVYWYQQSLDQGLQFLIQYYNGEERAKGNILERFSAQQFPDLHSELNLSSLELGDSALYFCASSVYHRPNTGELFFGEGSRLTVL.

The chain joins TRBV28 to TRBJ2-7; the match to TRBD1 covers 8 bases. CDR3 length: 15 residues. V gave up 6 bases and J gave up 3 bases; unmatched junction bases: 10. Germline V gene data show CDR1 as MDHEN and CDR2 as SYDVKM. The CDR3 DNA reads TGTGCCAGCAGCGTAGGGACAGGATATTACTACGAGCAGTACTTC. Translation gives CASSVGTGYYYEQYF.

The rearrangement links TRBV28 to TRBJ2-7; the match to TRBD1 covers 8 bases. V was clipped by 3 bases and J by 5 bases; unmatched bases: 12. The V gene's germline CDR1 is MDHEN and CDR2 SYDVKM. CDR3 length: 16 residues. The CDR3 DNA reads as TGTGCCAGCAGTTTTCGTCCCGGGACAGGAGGAGACGAGCAGTACTTC. Protein sequence: CASSFRPGTGGDEQYF. Full variable domain (rest looked up from reference TRBV28 and TRBJ2-7): DVKVTQSSRYLVKRTGEKVFLECVQDMDHENMFWYRQDPGLGLRLIYFSYDVKMKEKGDIPEGYSVSREKKERFSLILESASTNQTSMYLCASSFRPGTGGDEQYFGPGTRLTVT.

The chain carries TRBV5-1 and TRBJ2-7; D possibly corresponds to TRBD2 (6 bases). In germline, CDR1 is SGHRS, CDR2 YFSETQ. Trimming left V 0 bases short and J 4 bases short, with 14 bases between. CDR3 length: 15 amino acids. DNA of the CDR3: TGCGCCAGCAGCTTGGTACGGGGGAAGGGTTACGAGCAGTACTTC. Its translation is CASSLVRGKGYEQYF.

Only a few counts were recorded for this clonotype. CDR3 region: CASSLEERLAGPTYEQYF. The DNA for the CDR3 is TGTGCCAGCAGCTTAGAGGAGAGGCTAGCGGGACCGACCTACGAGCAGTACTTC. V usage is TRBV11-2 and J usage is TRBJ2-7, with TRBD2 matching over 9 bases. Germline V gene sequence: CDR1 SGHAT, CDR2 FQNNGV. The CDR3 spans 18 residues. Trimming cost V 0 bases and J 2 bases; bases outside gene matches: 11.

This clonotype was counted ten times or more. The chain combines TRBV20-1 with TRBJ2-3; D may be TRBD2 (6 bases). CDR1 is DFQATT, CDR2 SNEGSKA, per germline (reference sequence). V was clipped by 0 bases and J by 5 bases, with 12 bases between them. The CDR3 extends over 14 amino acids. CDR3 nucleotide sequence: TGCAGTGCTAGAGAGGAGGGGCGGGGAGATACGCAGTATTTT. It encodes CSAREEGRGDTQYF.

This chain joins TRBV18 and TRBJ2-1; TRBD1 matches at 7 bases. The CDR3 consists of 15 residues. Germline CDR1 and CDR2: KGHSH and LQKENI. The V gene end was trimmed by 0 bases and the J gene end by 9 bases; junction bases not matched to a gene: 8. Here the CDR3 reads CASSPPQGVRGEQFF. CDR3 in DNA: TGTGCCAGCTCACCACCCCAGGGGGTAAGGGGTGAGCAGTTCTTC. Full variable domain (remainder filled in from reference TRBV18 and TRBJ2-1): NAGVMQNPRHLVRRRGQEARLRCSPMKGHSHVYWYRQLPEEGLKFMVYLQKENIIDESGMPKERFSAEFPKEGPSILRIQQVVRGDSAAYFCASSPPQGVRGEQFFGPGTRLTVL.

The chain couples TRBV5-1 to TRBJ2-7, with D maybe TRBD1 (5 bases). CDR3 size: 16 residues. Trimming removed 0 bases from V and 0 bases from J, with 13 bases in between. Germline V CDR1 and CDR2: SGHRS, YFSETQ. The CDR3 DNA sequence: TGCGCCAGCAGCTTGGCGCAGGGTTACGGCTCCTACGAGCAGTACTTC. This gives the protein CASSLAQGYGSYEQYF.

This clonotype has more than one count but fewer than ten. The chain employs TRBV10-1 and TRBJ2-3; 8 bases line up with TRBD1. The CDR3 is 15 residues long. V lost 3 bases and J lost 4; bases outside the gene matches: 6. Looked up from germline, CDR1 is WNHNN and CDR2 is SYGVQD (reference sequence). CDR3 region: CASSEWTGYADTQYF. CDR3 in DNA: TGCGCCAGCAGTGAATGGACAGGGTACGCAGATACGCAGTATTTT.

This chain links TRBV6-2 or TRBV6-3 with TRBJ2-2, with unresolved D. CDR3 length equals 13 residues. The germline CDR1 and CDR2 sequences are MNHEY and SVGEGT. V lost 6 bases to trimming and J lost 2 bases, with 7 bases between them. CDR3 region: CASSISNTGELFF. The CDR3 DNA sequence: TGTGCCAGCAGCATCAGTAACACCGGGGAGCTGTTTTTT.

The V call is TRBV4-2, the J call TRBJ2-1; D remains unclear. This CDR3 is built from 15 residues. V was clipped by 1 base and J by 5 bases, with 12 bases between them. Per germline, CDR1 LGHNA and CDR2 YNFKEQ. Written as DNA, the CDR3 is TGTGCCAGCAGCCAAGTGGTCAGCTACAACAATGAGCAGTTCTTC. Encoded protein: CASSQVVSYNNEQFF.

V gene TRBV4-2 combines with J gene TRBJ2-1; D is ambiguous. Between the trimmed V and J ends, which lost 0 bases and 9 bases, there was a span of 15 bases. The CDR3 contains 15 residues. Germline V CDR1 and CDR2: LGHNA, YNFKEQ. The CDR3 DNA reads TGTGCCAGCAGCCAAGAGCGAGATAAAGTATCTGAGCAGTTCTTC. Residues: CASSQERDKVSEQFF.

In this sample, this clonotype turned up a few times. This chain uses TRBV29-1 with TRBJ1-1; D might be TRBD1 (5 bases). The CDR3 is 14 amino acids. Trimming took off 2 bases at V and 5 bases at J, with 15 bases between the two ends. CDR1 and CDR2 (germline): SQVTM, ANQGSEA. The CDR3 here is CSVENGAGGTEAFF. The CDR3 region has the DNA TGCAGCGTTGAAAACGGGGCCGGTGGGACTGAAGCTTTCTTT.

The table lists this clonotype with a few counts. The V call is TRBV28, the J call TRBJ2-7; 8 bases match TRBD1. The CDR3 extends over 18 amino acids. Trimming cost V 2 bases and J 0 bases; bases outside gene matches: 12. Germline-derived CDR1 and CDR2 are MDHEN and SYDVKM. CDR3 nucleotides: TGTGCCAGCAGTTTAGGCTTCTGGGACAGGCAATCCTCCTACGAGCAGTACTTC. Its protein product is CASSLGFWDRQSSYEQYF.